The 10 T cell receptor beta chains reported below all come from one sample, sequenced in a study of identifying expanded T cells in peripheral blood. Sequencing used immunoSEQ multiplex PCR; TCRdb keeps in-frame clones, though not all of them. Here the sample spans around 47,000 clones, 82% being singletons. Source material: blood. The origin of the receptors is a person aged 18-70 years in good health.

A few counts support this clone. The J gene is TRBJ1-6, the V gene TRBV2, with D maybe TRBD1 (6 bases). Germline V gene lookup returns CDR1 SNHLY and CDR2 FYNNEI. The CDR3 is made up of 12 amino acids. Trimming stripped 6 bases from V and 10 bases from J, with 10 bases between. CDR3 amino acids: CASRTDRSPLHF. The CDR3 bases are TGTGCCAGCAGGACAGACAGGTCACCCCTCCACTTT.

This rearrangement joins TRBV7-3 to TRBJ2-3; possibly TRBD2 for D (6 bases). Per germline, CDR1 SGHTA and CDR2 FQGTGA. V dropped 2 bases and J dropped 0 bases, with 6 bases sitting between them. This CDR3 is 14 amino acids long. CDR3 coding DNA: TGTGCCAGCAGCTTAGCGGGGAGCACAGATACGCAGTATTTT. Translated: CASSLAGSTDTQYF.

The J gene is TRBJ2-5, the V gene TRBV7-3; the match to TRBD1 covers 7 bases. V lost 0 bases, J lost 5 bases, and 6 bases stayed unmatched. The CDR3 sequence is 15 residues long. Germline CDR1 SGHTA, CDR2 FQGTGA. The CDR3, as DNA: TGTGCCAGCAGCTTAACAGGGGGCGTAGGGGAGACCCAGTACTTC. The encoded protein is CASSLTGGVGETQYF.

This chain uses TRBV5-1 with TRBJ1-1, with a tentative D call TRBD1 (6 bases). Germline V CDR1 and CDR2: SGHRS, YFSETQ. Trimming removed 0 bases at V and 4 bases at J, with 10 bases between. CDR3 length: 14 amino acids. CDR3 nucleotides: TGCGCCAGCAGCTTGGGTGGGGGCACCACTGAAGCTTTCTTT. This codes for CASSLGGGTTEAFF.

The chain carries TRBV18 and TRBJ2-4; D is uncertain. CDR3 length: 14 residues. CDR1 and CDR2 from the germline V gene are KGHSH and LQKENI. V was shortened by 1 base and J by 0 bases, with 4 bases between the two germline ends. The CDR3 nucleotides read TGTGCCAGCTCACCACAGGTAGCCAAAAACATTCAGTACTTC. Amino acid sequence: CASSPQVAKNIQYF.

The genes are TRBV9 and TRBJ2-1; 10 bases map to TRBD2. Trimming removed 4 bases from V and 7 bases from J; junction bases left unmatched: 11. Germline V gene lookup returns CDR1 SGDLS and CDR2 YYNGEE. CDR3 size: 16 residues. The CDR3 DNA is TGTGCCAGCAGCCCGCGGACTAGCGGCCACAAAAATGAGCAGTTCTTC. Amino acid sequence: CASSPRTSGHKNEQFF.

The chain employs TRBV5-4 and TRBJ1-3, with 11 bases matching TRBD1. The CDR3 totals 17 residues. The junction had 4 bases not matched to a gene; V was cut back by 0 bases and J by 2 bases. Germline V gene lookup returns CDR1 SGHNT and CDR2 YYREEE (reference sequence). CDR3 nucleotides: TGTGCCAGCAGCTTGGCAGGACAGGGGGCGGCTGGAAACACCATATATTTT. It codes for CASSLAGQGAAGNTIYF. The full variable domain, rest sourced from reference TRBV5-4 and TRBJ1-3, is ETGVTQSPTHLIKTRGQQVTLRCSSQSGHNTVSWYQQALGQGPQFIFQYYREEENGRGNFPPRFSGLQFPNYSSELNVNALELDDSALYLCASSLAGQGAAGNTIYFGEGSWLTVV.

The chain recombines TRBV9 with TRBJ2-5; 15 nucleotides line up with TRBD2. Germline loops: CDR1 SGDLS, CDR2 YYNGEE. V gave up 4 bases and J gave up 2 bases; unmatched junction bases: 9. The CDR3 contains 18 residues. The CDR3 reads CASSPGLAGGMLQETQYF. The CDR3 DNA is TGTGCCAGCAGCCCGGGACTAGCGGGGGGTATGTTACAAGAGACCCAGTACTTC.

V is TRBV6-6 and J is TRBJ2-2, with D possibly being TRBD2 (6 bases). The CDR3 covers 16 residues. Germline loops: CDR1 MNHNY, CDR2 SVGAGI (reference sequence). Trimming shortened V by 0 bases and J by 8 bases, and 16 bases separated the two germline ends. This chain's CDR3 is CASSYSKGLLSGELFF. CDR3 DNA sequence: TGTGCCAGCAGTTACTCGAAGGGACTTCTATCTGGGGAGCTGTTTTTT.

The chain uses TRBV7-2 and TRBJ2-3, with unresolved D. The germline V gene has CDR1 SGHTA and CDR2 FQGNSA. The V end lost 2 bases, the J end lost 2 bases, and 2 bases lay between the germline ends. The length of the CDR3 is 12 residues. The CDR3 bases are TGTGCCAGCAGCTTATACACAGATACGCAGTATTTT. This encodes CASSLYTDTQYF.